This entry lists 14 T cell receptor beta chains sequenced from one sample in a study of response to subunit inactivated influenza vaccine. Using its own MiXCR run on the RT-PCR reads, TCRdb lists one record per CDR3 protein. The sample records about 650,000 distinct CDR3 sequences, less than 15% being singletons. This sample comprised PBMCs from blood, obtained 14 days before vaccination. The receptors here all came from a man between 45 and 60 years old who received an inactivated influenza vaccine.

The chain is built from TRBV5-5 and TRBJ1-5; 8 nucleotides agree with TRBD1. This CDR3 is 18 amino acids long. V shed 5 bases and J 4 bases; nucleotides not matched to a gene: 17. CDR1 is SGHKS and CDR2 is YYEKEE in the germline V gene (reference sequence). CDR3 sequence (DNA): TGTGCCAGCAGTTACGGACAGGGTAGAATATCAGCAAATCAGCCCCAGCATTTT. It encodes CASSYGQGRISANQPQHF.

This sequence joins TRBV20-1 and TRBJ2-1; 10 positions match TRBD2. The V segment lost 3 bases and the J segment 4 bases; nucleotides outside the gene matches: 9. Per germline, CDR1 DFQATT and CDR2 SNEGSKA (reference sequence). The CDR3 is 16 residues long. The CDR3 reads CSARSFETSGYNEQFF. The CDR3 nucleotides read TGCAGTGCTAGGTCATTTGAGACTAGCGGGTACAATGAGCAGTTCTTC.

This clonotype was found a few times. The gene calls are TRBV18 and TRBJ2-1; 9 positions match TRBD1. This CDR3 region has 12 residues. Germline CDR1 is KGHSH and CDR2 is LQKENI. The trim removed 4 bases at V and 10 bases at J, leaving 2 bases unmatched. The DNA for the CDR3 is TGTGCCAGCTCACGTGGACAGGGGGAGCAGTTCTTC. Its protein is CASSRGQGEQFF.

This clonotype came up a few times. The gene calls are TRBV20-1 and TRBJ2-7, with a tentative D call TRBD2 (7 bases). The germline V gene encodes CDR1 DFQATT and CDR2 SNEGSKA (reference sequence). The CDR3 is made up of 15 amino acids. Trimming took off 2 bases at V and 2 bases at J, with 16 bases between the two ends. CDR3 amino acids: CSARSEGGNAYEQYF. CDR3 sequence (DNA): TGCAGTGCTAGATCCGAGGGGGGGAACGCCTACGAGCAGTACTTC.

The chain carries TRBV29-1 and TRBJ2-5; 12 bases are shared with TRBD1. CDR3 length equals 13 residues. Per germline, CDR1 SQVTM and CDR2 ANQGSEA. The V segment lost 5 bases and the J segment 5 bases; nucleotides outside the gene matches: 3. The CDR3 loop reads CSVRGTGGETQYF. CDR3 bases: TGCAGCGTTCGGGGGACAGGGGGCGAGACCCAGTACTTC.

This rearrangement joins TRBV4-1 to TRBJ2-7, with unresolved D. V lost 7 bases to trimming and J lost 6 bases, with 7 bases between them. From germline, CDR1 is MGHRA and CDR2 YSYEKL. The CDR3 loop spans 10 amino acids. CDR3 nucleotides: TGCGCCAGCAACACCCTCGAGCAGTACTTC. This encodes CASNTLEQYF.

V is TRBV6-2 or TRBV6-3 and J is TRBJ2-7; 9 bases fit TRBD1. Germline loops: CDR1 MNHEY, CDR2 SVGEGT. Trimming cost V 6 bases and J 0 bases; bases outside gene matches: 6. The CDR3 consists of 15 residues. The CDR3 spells CASRLGQGFSYEQYF. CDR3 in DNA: TGTGCCAGCAGACTGGGACAGGGATTCTCCTACGAGCAGTACTTC.

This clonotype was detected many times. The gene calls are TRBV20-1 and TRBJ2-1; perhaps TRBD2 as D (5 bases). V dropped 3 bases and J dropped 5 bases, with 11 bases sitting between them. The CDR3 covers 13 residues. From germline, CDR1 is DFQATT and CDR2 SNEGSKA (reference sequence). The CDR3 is CSARDLVHNEQFF. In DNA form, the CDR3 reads TGCAGTGCTAGGGACTTGGTCCACAATGAGCAGTTCTTC.

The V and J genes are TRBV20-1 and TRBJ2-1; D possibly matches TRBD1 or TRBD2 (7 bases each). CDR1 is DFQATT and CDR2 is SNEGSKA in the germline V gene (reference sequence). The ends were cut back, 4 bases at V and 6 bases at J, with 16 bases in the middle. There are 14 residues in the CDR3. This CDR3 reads CSAIGGGGPNEQFF. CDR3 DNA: TGCAGTGCTATAGGGGGCGGGGGCCCCAATGAGCAGTTCTTC.

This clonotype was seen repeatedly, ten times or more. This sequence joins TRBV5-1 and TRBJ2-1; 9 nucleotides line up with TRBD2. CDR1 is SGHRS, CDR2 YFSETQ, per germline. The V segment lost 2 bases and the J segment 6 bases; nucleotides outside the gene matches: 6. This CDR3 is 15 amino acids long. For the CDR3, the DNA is TGCGCCAGCAGCTTAGGCGGGGGGGTCGGCAATGAGCAGTTCTTC. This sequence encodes CASSLGGGVGNEQFF.

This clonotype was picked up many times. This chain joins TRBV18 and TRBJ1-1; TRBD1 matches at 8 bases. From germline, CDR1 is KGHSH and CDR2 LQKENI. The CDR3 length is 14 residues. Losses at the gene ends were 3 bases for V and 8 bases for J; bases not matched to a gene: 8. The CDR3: CASSPGTGRSEAFF. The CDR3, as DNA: TGTGCCAGCTCACCCGGGACAGGCAGATCCGAAGCTTTCTTT. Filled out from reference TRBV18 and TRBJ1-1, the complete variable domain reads NAGVMQNPRHLVRRRGQEARLRCSPMKGHSHVYWYRQLPEEGLKFMVYLQKENIIDESGMPKERFSAEFPKEGPSILRIQQVVRGDSAAYFCASSPGTGRSEAFFGQGTRLTVV.

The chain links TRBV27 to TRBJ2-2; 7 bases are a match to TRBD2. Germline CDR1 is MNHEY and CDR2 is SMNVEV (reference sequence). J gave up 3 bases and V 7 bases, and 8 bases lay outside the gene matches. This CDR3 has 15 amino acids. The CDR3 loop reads CASIDLAAHTGELFF. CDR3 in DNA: TGTGCCAGCATTGACCTAGCGGCTCACACCGGGGAGCTGTTTTTT.

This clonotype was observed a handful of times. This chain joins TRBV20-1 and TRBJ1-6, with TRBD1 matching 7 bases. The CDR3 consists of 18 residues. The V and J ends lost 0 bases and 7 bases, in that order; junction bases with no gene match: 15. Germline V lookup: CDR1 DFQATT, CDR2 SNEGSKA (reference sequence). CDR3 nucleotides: TGCAGTGCTAGAGATAGATCCCTGCCGGGACAGCTGAATTCACCCCTCCACTTT. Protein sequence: CSARDRSLPGQLNSPLHF.

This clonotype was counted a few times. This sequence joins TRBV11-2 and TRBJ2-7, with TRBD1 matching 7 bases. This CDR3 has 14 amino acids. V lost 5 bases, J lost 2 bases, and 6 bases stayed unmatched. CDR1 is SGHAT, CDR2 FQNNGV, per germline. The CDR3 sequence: CASSADRVAYEQYF. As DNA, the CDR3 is TGTGCCAGCAGCGCAGACAGGGTAGCCTACGAGCAGTACTTC.